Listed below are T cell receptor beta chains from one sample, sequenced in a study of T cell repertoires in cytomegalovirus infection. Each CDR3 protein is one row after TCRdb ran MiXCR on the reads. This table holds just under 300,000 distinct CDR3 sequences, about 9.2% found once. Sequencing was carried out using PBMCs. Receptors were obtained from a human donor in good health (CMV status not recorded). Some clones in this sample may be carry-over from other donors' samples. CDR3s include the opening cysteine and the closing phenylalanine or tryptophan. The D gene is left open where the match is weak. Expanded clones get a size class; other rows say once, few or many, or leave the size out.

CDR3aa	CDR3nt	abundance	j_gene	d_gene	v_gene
CASSEVGGAVTF	TGTGCCAGCAGTGAGGTTGGGGGCGCAGTGACCTTC	once	TRBJ1-2	-	TRBV2
CSAPEFGETQYF	TGCAGTGCTCCTGAGTTCGGGGAGACCCAGTACTTC	many	TRBJ2-5	-	TRBV20-1
CASSFNRGAKNIQYF	TGTGCCAGCAGCTTTAACAGGGGAGCCAAAAACATTCAGTACTTC	many	TRBJ2-4	TRBD1	TRBV7-8
CASSLASVSDTQYF	TGCGCCAGCAGCTTGGCTAGCGTCTCAGATACGCAGTATTTT	few	TRBJ2-3	-	TRBV5-1
CASSLAASVGREQFF	TGTGCCAGCAGCTTAGCGGCTAGCGTGGGCCGAGAGCAGTTCTTC	many	TRBJ2-1	-	TRBV7-2
CASKGTGVAKNIQYF	TGTGCCAGCAAAGGGACAGGGGTAGCCAAAAACATTCAGTACTTC	many	TRBJ2-4	TRBD1	TRBV6-1
CASRLLAGGGWNNEQFF	TGTGCCAGCAGACTACTAGCCGGTGGGGGGTGGAACAATGAGCAGTTCTTC	-	TRBJ2-1	-	TRBV7-9
CASSFRGGRTGELFF	TGTGCCAGCAGCTTCAGAGGGGGCCGGACCGGGGAGCTGTTTTTT	many	TRBJ2-2	TRBD1	TRBV5-6
CASSAPIYGYTF	TGTGCCAGCAGTGCACCTATCTATGGCTACACCTTC	many	TRBJ1-2	-	TRBV28
CSARDRDPASYNEQFF	TGCAGTGCTAGAGATCGTGACCCGGCCTCCTACAATGAGCAGTTCTTC	many	TRBJ2-1	-	TRBV20-1
CASGAGAFTDTQYF	TGTGCCAGTGGGGCGGGGGCCTTCACAGATACGCAGTATTTT	-	TRBJ2-3	-	TRBV6-6
CASSRPRTAYQETQYF	TGTGCCAGCAGCCGCCCCCGGACAGCTTACCAAGAGACCCAGTACTTC	many	TRBJ2-5	-	TRBV28
CASSLTFRGYTF	TGTGCCAGCAGCCTGACTTTTCGAGGCTACACCTTC	many	TRBJ1-2	-	TRBV7-2
CASSFTGDGNTEAFF	TGTGCCAGCAGCTTTACAGGGGACGGTAACACTGAAGCTTTCTTT	many	TRBJ1-1	TRBD1	TRBV7-9
CASSFRQGAGNTIYF	TGTGCCAGCAGCTTCCGACAGGGAGCTGGAAACACCATATATTTT	many	TRBJ1-3	TRBD1	TRBV7-2
CSAFAPSGGRGYTF	TGCAGTGCTTTTGCTCCGTCAGGGGGCCGAGGCTACACCTTC	many	TRBJ1-2	TRBD1	TRBV20-1
CASSFGTANTEAFF	TGTGCCAGCAGCTTTGGAACAGCAAACACTGAAGCTTTCTTT	many	TRBJ1-1	-	TRBV7-8
CASSTTGTTNTGELFF	TGCGCCAGCAGCACGACCGGGACGACTAACACCGGGGAGCTGTTTTTT	many	TRBJ2-2	-	TRBV5-1
CSARDLVGGRVEYGYTF	TGCAGTGCTAGAGATTTGGTTGGGGGCAGGGTGGAATATGGCTACACCTTC	many	TRBJ1-2	-	TRBV20-1
CASSLWAATNYGYTF	TGTGCCAGCAGTTTATGGGCGGCGACTAACTATGGCTACACCTTC	-	TRBJ1-2	-	TRBV28
CASSSRTGWNTGELFF	TGTGCCAGCAGTTCCAGGACAGGGTGGAACACCGGGGAGCTGTTTTTT	many	TRBJ2-2	TRBD1	TRBV6-6
CASSLGHNYEQYF	TGTGCCAGCAGTTTGGGACATAACTACGAGCAGTACTTC	many	TRBJ2-7	-	TRBV12-3/TRBV12-4
CASSLGQGWDEQFF	TGTGCCAGCAGCCTTGGACAGGGATGGGATGAGCAGTTCTTC	many	TRBJ2-1	TRBD1	TRBV5-5
CASSQDGNIQYF	TGTGCCAGCAGCCAAGATGGGAACATTCAGTACTTC	many	TRBJ2-4	-	TRBV14
CSASTPRGQETQYF	TGCAGTGCTAGTACGCCTAGGGGACAAGAGACCCAGTACTTC	many	TRBJ2-5	-	TRBV20-1
CASSLQAGRTDTQYF	TGTGCCAGCAGCTTGCAGGCGGGGCGTACAGATACGCAGTATTTT	-	TRBJ2-3	-	TRBV5-4
CASNRKGADTQYF	TGTGCCAGCAACAGGAAGGGGGCAGATACGCAGTATTTT	many	TRBJ2-3	-	TRBV7-9
CASSPRTGRSGNTIYF	TGTGCCAGCTCACCACGGACAGGCCGCTCTGGAAACACCATATATTTT	few	TRBJ1-3	TRBD1	TRBV18
CASSLIGDSYNEQFF	TGCGCCAGCAGCTTGATCGGGGACTCCTACAATGAGCAGTTCTTC	many	TRBJ2-1	-	TRBV5-1
CASSLKRDLWNSPLHF	TGTGCCAGCAGTTTGAAGCGGGACCTATGGAATTCACCCCTCCACTTT	-	TRBJ1-6	-	TRBV2
CASSRGSTNTGELFF	TGTGCCAGCTCACGGGGGAGCACGAACACCGGGGAGCTGTTTTTT	-	TRBJ2-2	-	TRBV18
CASSWTGTPTNEQFF	TGTGCCAGCAGCTGGACAGGGACGCCCACCAATGAGCAGTTCTTC	many	TRBJ2-1	TRBD1	TRBV7-8
CASSLMFGGSNTEAFF	TGTGCCAGCAGCTTAATGTTCGGGGGCTCGAACACTGAAGCTTTCTTT	many	TRBJ1-1	-	TRBV7-2
CASSPNFLGAGTGELFF	TGTGCCAGCAGTCCTAACTTCCTCGGGGCGGGGACCGGGGAGCTGTTTTTT	-	TRBJ2-2	-	TRBV28
CATSRDVGYEQYF	TGTGCCACCAGCAGAGACGTCGGGTACGAGCAGTACTTC	many	TRBJ2-7	-	TRBV15
CASSQVSANTEAFF	TGTGCCAGCAGCCAAGTATCAGCGAACACTGAAGCTTTCTTT	-	TRBJ1-1	-	TRBV4-2
CASSRQRGGSGGELFF	TGTGCCAGCAGCCGGCAGCGGGGGGGCTCGGGCGGGGAGCTGTTTTTT	many	TRBJ2-2	TRBD2	TRBV7-2
CASSEARQGEAFF	TGTGCCAGCAGTGAAGCGAGACAGGGAGAAGCTTTCTTT	-	TRBJ1-1	TRBD1	TRBV2
CASRAKLRSGEKLFF	TGTGCCAGCAGGGCAAAACTCAGGAGTGGTGAAAAACTGTTTTTT	few	TRBJ1-4	-	TRBV2
CATSGGQGNEKLFF	TGTGCCACCAGCGGGGGACAGGGTAATGAAAAACTGTTTTTT	-	TRBJ1-4	TRBD1	TRBV15
CSARVSAAGVAQYF	TGCAGTGCTAGAGTCAGTGCTGCCGGGGTGGCCCAGTACTTC	many	TRBJ2-5	-	TRBV20-1
CASSLSAGTRNTGELFF	TGTGCCAGCAGCTTGAGCGCCGGGACCCGCAACACCGGGGAGCTGTTTTTT	many	TRBJ2-2	-	TRBV7-6
CASSLRRDDSPLHF	TGTGCCAGCAGTCTGCGACGGGATGATTCACCCCTCCACTTT	many	TRBJ1-6	-	TRBV28
CSARPAEGSSQETQYF	TGCAGTGCTAGACCGGCCGAGGGCTCCTCGCAAGAGACCCAGTACTTC	many	TRBJ2-5	-	TRBV20-1
CSVNAGGGTEAFF	TGCAGCGTTAATGCGGGGGGCGGCACTGAAGCTTTCTTT	many	TRBJ1-1	-	TRBV29-1
CASSSSGSSTDTQYF	TGTGCCAGCAGCTCAAGCGGGTCTAGCACAGATACGCAGTATTTT	-	TRBJ2-3	-	TRBV7-9